This is a list of T cell receptor beta chains from one sample in a study of blood T cell repertoires in COVID-19. Using immunoSEQ multiplex PCR, the repertoire was profiled, and TCRdb retains in-frame clones only, with some absent. This sample has roughly 70,000 clones, with 76% found just once. Sequencing was performed on peripheral blood. The receptor set was obtained from a man between 60 and 75 years old with COVID-19, enrolled during active disease. CDR3s include the opening cysteine and the closing phenylalanine or tryptophan. Fields, in order: CDR3 protein, V gene.

CDR3aa: CASSDRSVKYGYTF; v_gene: TRBV6-1
CDR3aa: CASRRQASNTEAFF; v_gene: TRBV5-5
CDR3aa: CASSLREQGNTF; v_gene: TRBV7-9
CDR3aa: CASSTDRDETQYF; v_gene: TRBV5-4
CDR3aa: CASSFTFTGELFF; v_gene: TRBV7-3
CDR3aa: CASSQVVEYF; v_gene: TRBV14
CDR3aa: CASSSLGGTGELFF; v_gene: TRBV7-3
CDR3aa: CASSLNSGGTNEQFF; v_gene: TRBV7-9
CDR3aa: CATRAVAGLTYEQYF; v_gene: TRBV24-1
CDR3aa: CASSIGTSGGQNTQYF; v_gene: TRBV19
CDR3aa: CASSSRPGQGYEQYF; v_gene: TRBV5-1
CDR3aa: CASKSEENSPLHF; v_gene: TRBV2
CDR3aa: CASSPHDKSPLHF; v_gene: TRBV12-3/TRBV12-4
CDR3aa: CASQRSLQETQYF; v_gene: TRBV12-3/TRBV12-4
CDR3aa: CASSLLGSNTGELFF; v_gene: TRBV7-9
CDR3aa: CASAKQVGAFF; v_gene: TRBV10-1
CDR3aa: CASSPGRETQYF; v_gene: TRBV5-4
CDR3aa: CASSQDEGTNQPQHF; v_gene: TRBV4-2
CDR3aa: CASSKETQYF; v_gene: TRBV21-1
CDR3aa: CASRKRGIGELFF; v_gene: TRBV6-5
CDR3aa: CASSLWDTGTRETQYF; v_gene: TRBV7-2
CDR3aa: CASSKQGGLDTEAFF; v_gene: TRBV2
CDR3aa: CASSAEQGATEAFF; v_gene: TRBV9
CDR3aa: CASSRGTVSNQPQHF; v_gene: TRBV7-8
CDR3aa: CASSLSPGSSYEQYF; v_gene: TRBV7-3
CDR3aa: CATSSRDKDNEQFF; v_gene: TRBV15
CDR3aa: CASISAGNYEQYF; v_gene: TRBV28
CDR3aa: CASTVLGGDTQYF; v_gene: TRBV6-5
CDR3aa: CASSPQGLSASEQYF; v_gene: TRBV7-3